Below, 25 T cell receptor beta chains from the same sample are listed, as sequenced in a study of cytomegalovirus exposure and HLA in healthy donors. This PCR relied on a set of 60 Vbeta primers and 13 Jbeta primers. The assay was immunoSEQ multiplex PCR, and TCRdb's table has in-frame clones only and misses some. In the table there are under 150,000 clones, approximately 80% of which are singletons. Source material: PBMCs. These receptors originate from a man aged 50 to 59 in good health and CMV-seronegative.

The V call is TRBV4-1, the J call TRBJ2-3; 11 nucleotides agree with TRBD1. Germline-derived CDR1 and CDR2 are MGHRA and YSYEKL. The CDR3 runs 16 residues. The trim removed 0 bases at V and 3 bases at J, leaving 2 bases unmatched. The CDR3 region is CASSQEGDRGTDTQYF. The DNA for the CDR3 is TGCGCCAGCAGCCAAGAAGGGGACAGGGGGACAGATACGCAGTATTTT.

The chain links TRBV6-1 to TRBJ2-5, with no clear D. With the DNA end fitting TRBJ2-7 better, the J assignment may be wrong. The CDR3 consists of 11 residues. Germline CDR1 reads MNHNS; CDR2 reads SASEGT. CDR3 nucleotide sequence: TGTGCCAGCAGTGAAACTTACGAGCAGTACTTC. This gives the protein CASSETYEQYF.

The V gene is TRBV9, the J gene TRBJ2-3; 11 bases are a match to TRBD2. The V gene's germline CDR1 is SGDLS and CDR2 YYNGEE. The CDR3 sequence is 15 residues long. J was trimmed by 5 bases and V by 0 bases; bases with no gene match: 2. The CDR3 nucleotides are TGTGCCAGCAGCGTAGGACTAGCGGGGATAGATACGCAGTATTTT. It translates to CASSVGLAGIDTQYF. Combining the CDR3 with reference TRBV9 and TRBJ2-3 gives the whole variable domain DSGVTQTPKHLITATGQRVTLRCSPRSGDLSVYWYQQSLDQGLQFLIQYYNGEERAKGNILERFSAQQFPDLHSELNLSSLELGDSALYFCASSVGLAGIDTQYFGPGTRLTVL.

The rearrangement joins TRBV15 to TRBJ1-2; D gene ambiguous. The ends were cut back, 0 bases at V and 8 bases at J, with 13 bases in the middle. CDR3 length equals 14 residues. Germline-derived CDR1 and CDR2 are LNHNV and YYDKDF (reference sequence). The CDR3 nucleotides read TGTGCCACCAGCAGAGATCAGGAGGGCTGGGGCTACACCTTC. Its protein is CATSRDQEGWGYTF.

The chain is built from TRBV2 and TRBJ2-2, with D hard to call. The CDR3 length is 14 residues. Per the germline V gene, CDR1 is SNHLY and CDR2 is FYNNEI. Between the trimmed V and J ends, which lost 4 bases and 1 base, there was a span of 7 bases. This CDR3 reads CASSVDLNTGELFF. The DNA of the CDR3 is TGTGCCAGCAGTGTTGACTTGAACACCGGGGAGCTGTTTTTT. Supplemented by reference TRBV2 and TRBJ2-2, the full variable domain reads EPEVTQTPSHQVTQMGQEVILRCVPISNHLYFYWYRQILGQKVEFLVSFYNNEISEKSEIFDDQFSVERPDGSNFTLKIRSTKLEDSAMYFCASSVDLNTGELFFGEGSRLTVL.

The rearrangement uses TRBV6-5 and TRBJ1-2; the match to TRBD1 covers 7 bases. J gave up 5 bases and V 4 bases, and 10 bases lay outside the gene matches. Germline V gene sequence: CDR1 MNHEY, CDR2 SVGAGI. The CDR3 loop spans 15 amino acids. CDR3 amino acids: CASSSLDRAKYGYTF. CDR3 coding DNA: TGTGCCAGCAGTTCCCTCGACAGGGCGAAGTATGGCTACACCTTC.

The chain couples TRBV6-5 to TRBJ1-5; D uncertain. Germline CDR1 and CDR2: MNHEY and SVGAGI. The V gene lost 6 bases and the J gene lost 2 bases, with 8 bases spanning the gap. The CDR3 is 13 amino acids. Here the CDR3 reads CASRPLGNQPQHF. The CDR3 coding sequence is TGTGCCAGCAGGCCACTCGGCAATCAGCCCCAGCATTTT.

The chain couples TRBV6-5 to TRBJ2-7; 7 nucleotides line up with TRBD1. The CDR3 covers 14 residues. The J segment lost 6 bases and the V segment lost 6 bases, leaving 11 bases of the junction unmatched. The V gene's germline CDR1 is MNHEY and CDR2 SVGAGI. CDR3 nucleotide sequence: TGTGCCAGCAGCATTCATTTGACAGGGACCGAGCAGTACTTC. Its protein is CASSIHLTGTEQYF.

The chain links TRBV9 to TRBJ2-1; 10 nucleotides agree with TRBD2. CDR1 is SGDLS and CDR2 is YYNGEE in the germline V gene. Trimming at V came to 7 bases and at J to 3 bases, leaving 1 base not matched to a gene. The CDR3 covers 13 residues. CDR3 sequence reads: CASGTSDYNEQFF. DNA of the CDR3: TGTGCCAGCGGGACTAGCGACTACAATGAGCAGTTCTTC.

This chain links TRBV4-2 with TRBJ2-1; 8 nucleotides line up with TRBD2. The junction had 8 bases not matched to a gene; V was cut back by 0 bases and J by 4 bases. The V gene's germline CDR1 is LGHNA and CDR2 YNFKEQ. This CDR3 has 17 residues. The CDR3, as DNA: TGTGCCAGCAGCCAAGAGGTCGGGGGGGAGTTGTACAATGAGCAGTTCTTC. It yields the protein CASSQEVGGELYNEQFF.

This chain joins TRBV7-8 and TRBJ1-1, with a possible D match to TRBD1 (5 bases). This CDR3 is built from 14 residues. CDR1 and CDR2 from the germline V gene are SGHVS and FQNEAQ. The V end lost 4 bases, the J end lost 3 bases, and 12 bases lay between the germline ends. The CDR3, as DNA: TGTGCCAGCAGCTCGACAGATTTTGACACTGAAGCTTTCTTT. Translated, it gives CASSSTDFDTEAFF.

Turning to this clone: An end of the junction does not agree with germline; a read error may underlie this. The rearrangement joins TRBV25-1 to TRBJ2-4, with D perhaps matching TRBD2 (6 bases). Germline CDR1 and CDR2: MGHDK and SYGVNS. The CDR3 contains 15 residues. The CDR3 DNA reads as TGTGCCAGCAGTCTGATTGCGGGACTCCAAAACATGCAGTACTTC. Its translation is CASSLIAGLQNMQYF. The full variable domain, with the rest looked up from reference TRBV25-1 and TRBJ2-4, is EADIYQTPRYLVIGTGKKITLECSQTMGHDKMYWYQQDPGMELHLIHYSYGVNSTEKGDLSSESTVSRIRTEHFPLTLESARPSHTSQYLCASSLIAGLQNMQYFGAGTRLSVL.

This sequence joins TRBV2 and TRBJ1-1, with TRBD1 identical over 8 bases. This CDR3 has 16 residues. Germline CDR1 is SNHLY and CDR2 is FYNNEI. V lost 6 bases and J lost 5; bases outside the gene matches: 14. In DNA form, the CDR3 reads TGTGCCAGCAGACCGTCCTTCGGACAGGGAGAAACTGAAGCTTTCTTT. Translation gives CASRPSFGQGETEAFF.

This clone is a singleton in its sample. The chain uses TRBV15 and TRBJ2-1; D is unclear. V was trimmed by 4 bases and J by 5 bases, leaving 6 bases between them. Germline assignment: CDR1 LNHNV and CDR2 YYDKDF (reference sequence). This CDR3 is built from 12 residues. The CDR3 coding sequence is TGTGCCACCAGCATACAGAACAATGAGCAGTTCTTC. Translating it yields CATSIQNNEQFF.

This clone was observed a single time. This chain uses TRBV6-5 with TRBJ2-2, with a weak D call TRBD2 (7 bases). The CDR3 length is 13 residues. V lost 11 bases and J 4 bases, leaving 14 bases between the germline ends. Germline loops: CDR1 MNHEY, CDR2 SVGAGI. The CDR3 is CAGGARGTGELFF. CDR3 sequence (DNA): TGTGCCGGGGGGGCCAGGGGCACCGGGGAGCTGTTTTTT.

This clone was seen just once. This chain links TRBV30 with TRBJ2-3, with 9 bases matching TRBD2. The trim removed 1 base at V and 2 bases at J, leaving 1 base unmatched. The CDR3 has 14 amino acids. Germline CDR1 GTSNPN, CDR2 SVGIG (reference sequence). As DNA, the CDR3 is TGTGCCTGGAGTGGCGGGGGGGACACAGATACGCAGTATTTT. It yields the protein CAWSGGGDTDTQYF. The full variable domain, with the rest looked up from reference TRBV30 and TRBJ2-3, is SQTIHQWPATLVQPVGSPLSLECTVEGTSNPNLYWYRQAAGRGLQLLFYSVGIGQISSEVPQNLSASRPQDRQFILSSKKLLLSDSGFYLCAWSGGGDTDTQYFGPGTRLTVL.

This chain connects TRBV4-1 to TRBJ2-2, with TRBD2 as a possible D gene (6 bases). There are 14 residues in the CDR3. Germline CDR1 reads MGHRA; CDR2 reads YSYEKL. V was clipped by 1 base and J by 6 bases, with 9 bases between them. CDR3 in amino acids: CASSQAGVAGELFF. Written as DNA, the CDR3 is TGCGCCAGCAGCCAAGCGGGGGTAGCCGGGGAGCTGTTTTTT.

V and J are TRBV9 and TRBJ2-7, with a possible D match to TRBD1 (6 bases). This CDR3 has 17 residues. Trimming shortened V by 0 bases and J by 2 bases, and 18 bases separated the two germline ends. Germline V gene lookup returns CDR1 SGDLS and CDR2 YYNGEE. The CDR3 loop is CASSVEPAGATAYEQYF. CDR3 DNA: TGTGCCAGCAGCGTAGAGCCCGCAGGGGCCACCGCCTACGAGCAGTACTTC.

The CDR3 here is CASSLGTGTSSTDTQYF. In DNA, the CDR3 is TGTGCCAGCAGTTTAGGGACAGGGACCTCTAGCACAGATACGCAGTATTTT. The chain has TRBV27 and TRBJ2-3; 9 bases map to TRBD1. CDR1 MNHEY and CDR2 SMNVEV come from the germline V gene (reference sequence). After removal of 2 bases from V and 0 bases from J, the junction contained 6 bases not matched to a gene. The CDR3 consists of 17 residues.

The chain recombines TRBV4-3 with TRBJ1-2, with D tentatively TRBD1 (5 bases). Germline V lookup: CDR1 LGHNA, CDR2 YSLEER. Trimming pared 0 bases from V and 2 bases from J, leaving 13 bases between. CDR3 length: 16 residues. CDR3 sequence: CASSQEFAAGNYGYTF. In nucleotides, the CDR3 is TGCGCCAGCAGCCAAGAGTTCGCTGCAGGGAACTATGGCTACACCTTC.

In DNA, the CDR3 is TGTGCCAGCAGCTCCAGACAGGACCACGATACGCAGTATTTT. Protein product: CASSSRQDHDTQYF. The chain employs TRBV7-9 and TRBJ2-3; D perhaps matches TRBD1 (6 bases). Looked up from germline, CDR1 is SEHNR and CDR2 is FQNEAQ (reference sequence). CDR3 length equals 14 residues. V lost 4 bases and J lost 6, with 14 bases in between.

V usage is TRBV5-8 and J usage is TRBJ1-6, with TRBD1 identical over 9 bases. V lost 3 bases to trimming and J lost 4 bases; unmatched junction nucleotides: 11. Germline lookup yields CDR1 SGHTS and CDR2 YDEGEE. The CDR3 is 18 amino acids. The CDR3 nucleotides read TGTGCCAGCAGCTCAGGATATACAGGGGGCGTTTATAATTCACCCCTCCACTTT. Encoded protein: CASSSGYTGGVYNSPLHF.

The gene calls are TRBV2 and TRBJ2-5, with 9 nucleotides matching TRBD2. Trimming at V came to 8 bases and at J to 1 base, leaving 14 bases not matched to a gene. Germline V lookup: CDR1 SNHLY, CDR2 FYNNEI. The CDR3 contains 17 residues. CDR3 residues: CASRSPTERGAQETQYF. Written as DNA, the CDR3 is TGTGCCAGCCGCTCCCCGACTGAGCGGGGGGCCCAAGAGACCCAGTACTTC.

The V and J genes are TRBV27 and TRBJ1-2; TRBD1 aligns across 8 bases. V was pared by 4 bases and J by 8 bases, with 6 bases of the junction left unmatched. The V gene's germline CDR1 is MNHEY and CDR2 SMNVEV (reference sequence). The CDR3 is 13 amino acids. The CDR3: CASSWTGIDGYTF. Here the CDR3 DNA reads TGTGCCAGCAGTTGGACAGGGATTGACGGCTACACCTTC.

The genes are TRBV5-5 and TRBJ2-5, with 15 bases that match TRBD2. Trimming took 5 bases from V and 5 from J; bases not matched to a gene: 7. CDR1 and CDR2 from the germline V gene are SGHKS and YYEKEE (reference sequence). This CDR3 has 16 residues. CDR3 residues: CASSPGLAGGRETQYF. CDR3 coding DNA: TGTGCCAGCAGTCCTGGACTAGCGGGGGGGCGGGAGACCCAGTACTTC.